The source of this T cell receptor beta chain is a study of cytomegalovirus exposure and HLA in healthy donors listed by TCRdb under 2017. For the study in its entirety: According to an earlier analysis of 587 of the donors, roughly 180 million T cells yielded 117 million unique TCR beta sequences and 276 Gb of sequence data. To predict cytomegalovirus infection status, the study combined high-throughput TCR immunosequencing, statistical association of individual TCRs with disease status, and machine learning. Four to six DR-DQ haplotypes were handled as single units for association and clustering because linkage in the cohort was strong. An early release covering roughly 640 HLA-typed donors comprised roughly 300 gigabases of sequencing data and 85 million to 100 million unique TCR sequences. Donor age, sex, ethnicity and CMV serostatus were collected together with the repertoire data. Both class I and class II loci were covered by HLA typing, at four-digit resolution. The study aimed to test whether cataloging public T cell receptors could reveal signatures of past pathogen exposure. An earlier analysis of 500 to 650 of the donors applied high-throughput TCR beta sequencing to assess whether each TCR beta V gene segment acted as functional or pseudogenic. Using immunosequencing, the study profiled T cell repertoires from approximately 700 subjects and related those repertoires to cytomegalovirus serostatus. Typing coverage varied by locus: roughly 629-630 donors for A, B, C, DRB1 and DQB1; roughly 520 for DQA1; about 570 for DPA1; 450 to 480 for DPB1. The genetic ancestry cluster associated with self-reported Caucasian donors included about 81% of the roughly 390 genotyped donors. A later analysis re-analyzed previously published TCR beta repertoires from approximately 700 donors and added high-resolution HLA genotyping to study TCR occurrence patterns. On average, approximately 250,000 unique TCR beta nucleotide sequences were sequenced per donor among some 420 genotyped donors of the cohort, with 15% to 20% of those sequences being non-productive. A later genetic analysis used genome-wide SNP genotypes for about three fifths of the 666 donors, treating that subset as a discovery cohort. In the later analysis, no new phenotypic data were used to find candidate immune exposures; instead, reliance was placed on TCR beta sequences and their occurrence across donors. Every repertoire in the discovery cohort had been generated on one and the same sequencing platform. In addition to the first cohort of 500 to 850 subjects, a separate validation cohort of some 120 different subjects was used.

The method was the immunoSEQ multiplex PCR assay. The multiplex PCR relied on a mix of 60 forward primers for TCR Vbeta segments and 13 reverse primers for TCR Jbeta segments. A multiplex PCR assay on genomic DNA amplified the CDR3 region of rearranged TCR beta genes. On the Illumina HiSeq System, the amplified TCR beta libraries were sequenced as 87-base-pair reads. Under the source paper's analysis protocol: A later analysis tallied 75 million to 95 million unique TCR beta chains across the 650 to 750 repertoires, and about 10 million of those chains were shared by two or more donors. Raw reads were error-corrected and collapsed into unique sequences with a nearest-neighbor algorithm that merged closely related sequences to remove PCR and sequencing errors. CDR3 sequences were aligned to IMGT reference sequences to assign V, D and J gene segments. Each retained sequence needed at least a six-nucleotide match to both a V gene segment and a J gene segment. Rearrangements were called productive when the CDR3 lacked stop codons and stayed in frame with V and J; all others were non-productive. CDR3 was defined by IMGT convention, running from the second conserved V-encoded cysteine to the conserved J-encoded phenylalanine. The earlier analysis of 550 to 650 of the donors excluded any sequence lacking an unambiguous match to a single V gene segment. In an earlier analysis of 587 of the donors, V segments were called functional above 56.7% productive rearrangements and were called segregating when the between-donor standard deviation exceeded 5%. To diagnose cytomegalovirus status from the catalog of TCR beta chain sequences, a statistical classification framework was built. A later analysis assigned V and J genes by comparing TCR nucleotide sequences with IMGT/GENE-DB human TR gene sequences. A later analysis assigned CDR3 sequences and most-parsimonious VDJ recombination scenarios with the TCRdist pipeline. In a later analysis, every TCR beta chain was defined by the combination of its CDR3 amino acid sequence and its V-gene family, and reads without a unique V-gene family were dropped. A later analysis removed several hundred highly shared, low-generation-probability nucleotide sequences to deal with suspected cross-contamination and a sequencing artifact. A later analysis calculated a clonal expansion index for each public chain from normalized within-repertoire ranks of inferred template counts. In a later analysis, generation probabilities were computed using a VDJ recombination model fitted to out-of-frame rearrangements, and the results were checked against IGoR. In a later analysis, TCR-TCR, TCR-HLA and TCR-CMV co-occurrence was scored with hypergeometric tests, and a repertoire-size bias correction was applied to TCR pairs. To estimate false discovery rates, a later analysis permuted the HLA or CMV assignments 20 times. In a later analysis, co-occurring TCRs were grouped using DBSCAN, with TCRdist sequence similarity added in when clustering inside HLA-allele-positive subsets. Repertoires with fewer than 30,000 or more than 120,000 public chains were left out of co-occurrence clustering, as were about five repertoires with anomalous nucleotide sharing. The table comes from immuneACCESS by way of TCRdb, which keeps in-frame sequences with V and J called. Part of the clones is missing from these tables; in studies checked, under half for an unresolved V gene and the rest for unknown reasons. For V, J and clone size, that table is used; D and trimming come from the DNA. The sample table records 150,000 to 200,000 clones; around 80% of these occur just once. The ten largest clones take up 1.5% to 2% of the sample.

The cohort comprised fewer than 750 healthy bone marrow donors. All cohort members were sampled while nominally healthy, although unrecorded immune exposures were likely present. The donor tested CMV seronegative and was one of the 352 seronegative cohort members. A peripheral blood sample was collected from each donor, and TCR beta sequencing was performed on peripheral blood mononuclear cells. The Qiagen DNeasy Blood Extraction Kit was used to extract genomic DNA from the blood cell samples. General study outcomes and caveats: A later analysis reported that several top co-occurrence clusters appeared linked to parvovirus B19, influenza, CMV and Epstein-Barr virus. Sequencing depth was assumed to be roughly uniform across donors in the presence/absence analyses, though that assumption may not hold. A cluster of highly shared sequence variants was judged likely to be a technical artifact of the sequencing pipeline. The classifier was reported to diagnose cytomegalovirus status with high specificity and sensitivity in both the original and validation cohorts. Some IMGT-functional V segments, including TRBV6-2 and TRBV6-3, could not be told apart with the 87-base-pair reads, so those segments were excluded. In an earlier analysis of some 550 of the donors, most TCR beta V segments were observed in productive rearrangements about 87% or about 30% of the time, broadly matching IMGT annotations. A further reported finding was that TCR beta sequences accurately predicted the HLA-A and HLA-B alleles for most subjects in the first cohort. CMV serostatus was the only immune exposure information available for the cohort. Specific HLA alleles were associated with roughly 17,000 TCR beta sequences at a false discovery rate of 0.05 in a later analysis. Correlated functional status among segregating V segments might reflect linkage disequilibrium, but an unknown experimental factor could not be ruled out. The authors suggested that the approach could potentially be generalized to other disease states and immunological phenotypes. A later genetic analysis reported fewer N-insertions in productive TCRs among donors in an Asian-associated ancestry cluster than the roughly 650-donor mean. Because counts were too low, more than 15 rarely observed V segments, including chromosome 9 orphons, were left out of the earlier analysis of some 640 of the donors. Most TCR sequences were observed very rarely across donors, whereas some public TCRs were present in many individuals. Strong co-occurrence of HLA alleles, especially DR and DQ, made assigning TCR associations to individual alleles difficult. The study gave a list of about 150 TCR beta chains associated with cytomegalovirus. According to a later analysis, most CMV-associated TCR beta chains appeared to be HLA-restricted, and the HLA associations seemed to be driven largely by CMV exposure. In a later analysis, TCR association rates were found to vary across HLA loci, with the most associated TCRs seen for DRB1 alleles and the fewest for HLA-C alleles. A few of the identified cytomegalovirus-associated TCR beta chains were confirmed in vitro to be specific for cytomegalovirus antigens. V-gene and J-gene trimming of TCR beta chains was associated with a missense DCLRE1C variant in a later genetic analysis, and the association was replicated in an independent cohort. HLA typing was unavailable for some donors at each locus, so association tests used only the typed subset. In a later analysis, HLA-associated TCR beta chains showed more clonal expansion and lower generation probabilities than non-associated chains that were equally common. In this cohort, only TCR beta chains were sequenced, and detectable features were limited by the absence of alpha or paired-chain data.

Reading the germline V gene gives CDR1 LGHNT and CDR2 FRNRAP. The V end gives up 0 bases and the J end 6 bases, leaving 14 bases in the junction not matched to a gene. The CDR3 numbers 18 residues from cysteine through phenylalanine. This entry keeps only the CDR3 DNA: 54 bases, framed from base 1. This clone was detected only a few times. Its antigen remains undetermined. The sample holds no much larger clone one base away, and base qualities are not on file. This receptor was obtained from a man aged 18 to 30 in good health and CMV-seronegative. The sample taken for sequencing was PBMCs. This receptor chain uses TRBV12-5 and TRBJ2-7; TRBD2 aligns with 10 central bases. The sequenced DNA: TGTGCTAGTGGTTTGGTATTTCGGGAGCTAGCGGGAGTTTGCGAGCAGTACTTC. Its translation reads: CASGLVFRELAGVCEQYF.